A single TCR beta chain is shown here with its context. This sample was included in a study of cytomegalovirus exposure and HLA in healthy donors. The PCR contained 60 Vbeta and 13 Jbeta primers. Repertoires were generated with immunoSEQ multiplex PCR, while TCRdb's copy carries only in-frame clones and drops some. Among 130,000 or so clones, almost 80% were seen once, and the ten largest hold approximately 1.5%. The CDR3 extends over 15 amino acids. Germline trimming cut 5 bases from V and 7 bases from J; bases unmatched to any gene: 8. CDR1 SGHTA and CDR2 FQGNSA come from the germline V gene. This chain links TRBV7-2 with TRBJ2-4; 10 bases are shared with TRBD2. Sequencing input: PBMCs. This TCR was sampled from a female donor in good health and CMV-seronegative. For the CDR3, the DNA is TGTGCCAGCAGCCTTCTAGCGGGAGTTGGGAACATTCAGTACTTC. Protein: CASSLLAGVGNIQYF.